This T cell receptor beta chain came from a study of blood T cell repertoires in COVID-19. Study summary: T cells, B-cell-depleted T cells, or PBMCs provided the cDNA or gDNA that served as material.

Per germline, CDR1 KGHDR and CDR2 SFDVKD. The J segment lost 4 bases and the V segment lost 0 bases, leaving 12 bases of the junction unmatched. This CDR3 has 19 amino acids. This table comes from immunoSEQ multiplex PCR, and its TCRdb copy is limited to in-frame clones, with some not included. This table holds approximately 350,000 clones, roughly four fifths found once. This TCR derives from a woman aged 45-59 years who had recovered from COVID-19. The V gene is TRBV24-1, the J gene TRBJ2-3; TRBD2 aligns across 10 bases. Sequencing input: PBMCs or T cells enriched from blood (not recorded which). The CDR3 protein is CATSDLEVALAGVSDTQYF. The CDR3 bases are TGTGCCACCAGTGATTTGGAGGTAGCGCTAGCGGGGGTTTCAGATACGCAGTATTTT.